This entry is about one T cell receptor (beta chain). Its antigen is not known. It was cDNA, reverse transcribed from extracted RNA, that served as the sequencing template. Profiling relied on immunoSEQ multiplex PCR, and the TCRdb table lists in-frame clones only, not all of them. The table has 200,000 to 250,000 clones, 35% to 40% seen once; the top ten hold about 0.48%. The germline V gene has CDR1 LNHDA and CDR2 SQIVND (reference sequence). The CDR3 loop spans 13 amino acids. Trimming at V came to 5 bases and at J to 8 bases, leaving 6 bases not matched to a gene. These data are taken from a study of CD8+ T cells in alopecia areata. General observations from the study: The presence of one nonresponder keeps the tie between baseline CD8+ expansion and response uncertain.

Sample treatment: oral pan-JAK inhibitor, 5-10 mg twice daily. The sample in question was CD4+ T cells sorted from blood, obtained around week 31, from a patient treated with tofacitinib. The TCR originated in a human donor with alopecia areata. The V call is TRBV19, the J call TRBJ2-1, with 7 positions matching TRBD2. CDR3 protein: CASSSVRGDEQFF. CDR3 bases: TGTGCCAGTAGTTCTGTTCGGGGGGATGAGCAGTTCTTC. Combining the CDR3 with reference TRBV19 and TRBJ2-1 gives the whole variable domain DGGITQSPKYLFRKEGQNVTLSCEQNLNHDAMYWYRQDPGQGLRLIYYSQIVNDFQKGDIAEGYSVSREKKESFPLTVTSAQKNPTAFYLCASSSVRGDEQFFGPGTRLTVL.